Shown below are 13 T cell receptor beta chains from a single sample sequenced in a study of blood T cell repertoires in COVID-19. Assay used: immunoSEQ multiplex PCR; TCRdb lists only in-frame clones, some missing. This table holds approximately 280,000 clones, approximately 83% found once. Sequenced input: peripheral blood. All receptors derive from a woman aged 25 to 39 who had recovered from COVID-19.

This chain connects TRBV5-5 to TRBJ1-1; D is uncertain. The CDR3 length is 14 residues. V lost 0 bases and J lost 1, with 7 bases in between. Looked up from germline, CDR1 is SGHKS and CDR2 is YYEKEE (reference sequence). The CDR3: CASSLALQNTEAFF. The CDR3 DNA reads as TGTGCCAGCAGCTTGGCACTTCAGAACACTGAAGCTTTCTTT.

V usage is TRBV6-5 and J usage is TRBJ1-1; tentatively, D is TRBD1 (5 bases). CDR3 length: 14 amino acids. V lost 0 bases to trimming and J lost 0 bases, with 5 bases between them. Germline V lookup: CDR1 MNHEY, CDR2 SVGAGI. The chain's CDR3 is CASSYSTVNTEAFF. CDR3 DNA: TGTGCCAGCAGTTACTCGACAGTGAACACTGAAGCTTTCTTT.

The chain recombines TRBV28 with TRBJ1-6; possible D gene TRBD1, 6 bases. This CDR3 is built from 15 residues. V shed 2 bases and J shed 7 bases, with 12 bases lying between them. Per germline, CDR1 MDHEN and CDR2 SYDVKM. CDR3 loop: CASSLLDRRNSPLHF. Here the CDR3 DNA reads TGTGCCAGCAGTTTACTGGACAGAAGGAATTCACCCCTCCACTTT.

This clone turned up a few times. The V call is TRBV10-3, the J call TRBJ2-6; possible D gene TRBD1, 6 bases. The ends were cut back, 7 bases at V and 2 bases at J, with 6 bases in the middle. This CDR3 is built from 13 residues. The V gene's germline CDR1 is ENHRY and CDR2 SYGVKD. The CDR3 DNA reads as TGTGCCATCAAGGGGGCTGGGGCCAACGTCCTGACTTTC. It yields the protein CAIKGAGANVLTF.

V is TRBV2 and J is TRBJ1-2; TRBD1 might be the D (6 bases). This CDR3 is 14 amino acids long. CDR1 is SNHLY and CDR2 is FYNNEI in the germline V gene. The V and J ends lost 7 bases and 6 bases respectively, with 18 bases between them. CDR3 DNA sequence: TGTGCCAGCACTTTCACGGGGGGGCTGGATGGCTACACCTTC. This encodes CASTFTGGLDGYTF.

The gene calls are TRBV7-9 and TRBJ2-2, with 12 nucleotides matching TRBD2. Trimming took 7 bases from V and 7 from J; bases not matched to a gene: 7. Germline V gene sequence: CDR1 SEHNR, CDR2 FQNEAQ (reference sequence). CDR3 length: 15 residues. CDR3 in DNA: TGTGCCAGCACCCTAGCGGGAGGGCCCGGCGGGGAGCTGTTTTTT. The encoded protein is CASTLAGGPGGELFF.

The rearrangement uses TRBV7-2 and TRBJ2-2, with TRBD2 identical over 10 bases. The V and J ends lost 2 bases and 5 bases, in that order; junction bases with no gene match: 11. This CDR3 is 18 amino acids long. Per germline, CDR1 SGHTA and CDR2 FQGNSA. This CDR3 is CASSLLRLAGAGTGELFF. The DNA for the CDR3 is TGTGCCAGCAGCTTACTCCGACTAGCGGGTGCAGGGACCGGGGAGCTGTTTTTT.

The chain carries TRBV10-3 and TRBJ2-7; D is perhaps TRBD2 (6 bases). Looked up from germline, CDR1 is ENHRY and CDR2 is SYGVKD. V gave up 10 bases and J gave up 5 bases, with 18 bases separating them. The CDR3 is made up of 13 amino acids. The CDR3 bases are TGTGCCAGCCGGGACTCCCTAGGGAACGAGCAGTACTTC. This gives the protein CASRDSLGNEQYF.

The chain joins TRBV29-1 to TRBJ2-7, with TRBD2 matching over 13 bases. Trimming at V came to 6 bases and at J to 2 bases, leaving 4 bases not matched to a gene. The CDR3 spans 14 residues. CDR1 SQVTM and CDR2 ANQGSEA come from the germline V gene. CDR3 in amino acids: CSVLLAGGPYEQYF. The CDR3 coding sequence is TGCAGCGTGCTACTAGCGGGAGGGCCCTACGAGCAGTACTTC.

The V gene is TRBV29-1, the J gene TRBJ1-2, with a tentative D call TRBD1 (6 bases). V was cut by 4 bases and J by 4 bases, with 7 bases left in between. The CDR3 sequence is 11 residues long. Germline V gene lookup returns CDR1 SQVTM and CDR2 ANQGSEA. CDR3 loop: CSVADSYGYTF. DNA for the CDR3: TGCAGCGTTGCGGACAGCTATGGCTACACCTTC. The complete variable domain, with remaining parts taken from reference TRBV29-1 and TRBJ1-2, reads SAVISQKPSRDICQRGTSLTIQCQVDSQVTMMFWYRQQPGQSLTLIATANQGSEATYESGFVIDKFPISRPNLTFSTLTVSNMSPEDSSIYLCSVADSYGYTFGSGTRLTVV.

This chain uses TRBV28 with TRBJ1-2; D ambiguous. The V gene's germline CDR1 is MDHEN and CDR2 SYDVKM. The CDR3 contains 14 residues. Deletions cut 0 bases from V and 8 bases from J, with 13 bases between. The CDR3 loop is CASSLWRDFDGYTF. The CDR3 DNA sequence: TGTGCCAGCAGTTTATGGCGGGATTTCGACGGCTACACCTTC.

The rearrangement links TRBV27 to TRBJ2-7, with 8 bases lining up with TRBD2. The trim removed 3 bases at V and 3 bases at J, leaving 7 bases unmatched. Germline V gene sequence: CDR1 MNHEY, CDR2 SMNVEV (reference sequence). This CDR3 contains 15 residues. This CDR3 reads CASSFSAGVGYEQYF. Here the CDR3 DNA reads TGTGCCAGCAGTTTCTCAGCGGGAGTCGGCTACGAGCAGTACTTC.

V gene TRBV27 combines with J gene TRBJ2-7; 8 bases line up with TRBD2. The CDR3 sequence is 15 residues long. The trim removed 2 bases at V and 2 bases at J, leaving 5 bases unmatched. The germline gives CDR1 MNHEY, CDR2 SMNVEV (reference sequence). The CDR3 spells CASSLKRGPPYEQYF. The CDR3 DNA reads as TGTGCCAGCAGTTTAAAGCGGGGGCCCCCCTACGAGCAGTACTTC.